The next 21 T cell receptor beta chains were all read from a single sample in a study of blood T cell repertoires in COVID-19. TCRdb's table, derived via immunoSEQ multiplex PCR, lists solely in-frame clones and lacks some. The sample has some 260,000 clones; over 65% are singletons. Sequencing was done on a sample of peripheral blood. These TCRs come from a woman of 80 years or more with acute or convalescent COVID-19.

The genes are TRBV4-2 and TRBJ2-4; 12 bases align to TRBD1. The CDR3 consists of 19 residues. J lost 1 base, V lost 0 bases, and 7 bases had no gene match. CDR1 and CDR2 from the germline V gene are LGHNA and YNFKEQ. This chain's CDR3 is CASSQEGTGGDAAKNIQYF. The CDR3 coding sequence is TGTGCCAGCAGCCAAGAGGGGACAGGGGGCGACGCGGCCAAAAACATTCAGTACTTC.

This clone appeared a single time. The chain carries TRBV10-3 and TRBJ2-7, with 7 bases fitting TRBD1. The CDR3 has 14 residues. The germline CDR1 and CDR2 sequences are ENHRY and SYGVKD. V dropped 3 bases and J dropped 3; count of bases not matched to a gene: 5. In DNA, the CDR3 is TGTGCCATCAGTGACGGGGACAGAAACTACGAGCAGTACTTC. Translated: CAISDGDRNYEQYF.

V and J are TRBV6-5 and TRBJ1-4, with a possible D match to TRBD1 (6 bases). CDR1 and CDR2 from the germline V gene are MNHEY and SVGAGI. This CDR3 contains 14 residues. The V and J ends lost 6 bases and 8 bases respectively, with 16 bases between them. The CDR3, as DNA: TGTGCCAGCAGCCCCAGGGGCTCGTCGGAAAAACTGTTTTTT. Protein: CASSPRGSSEKLFF.

There are a few counts of this clone. V is TRBV7-2 and J is TRBJ2-7; D possibly corresponds to TRBD1 (5 bases). V was pared by 4 bases and J by 2 bases, with 12 bases between. The CDR3 loop spans 14 amino acids. Germline assignment: CDR1 SGHTA and CDR2 FQGNSA. The CDR3 reads CASSSHRLTYEQYF. Written as DNA, the CDR3 is TGTGCCAGCAGCTCGCACAGGCTTACCTACGAGCAGTACTTC. The variable domain in full, with the rest retrieved from reference TRBV7-2 and TRBJ2-7, is GAGVSQSPSNKVTEKGKDVELRCDPISGHTALYWYRQSLGQGLEFLIYFQGNSAPDKSGLPSDRFSAERTGGSVSTLTIQRTQQEDSAVYLCASSSHRLTYEQYFGPGTRLTVT.

The rearrangement uses TRBV7-9 and TRBJ2-3; weak D call: TRBD1 (6 bases). From germline, CDR1 is SEHNR and CDR2 FQNEAQ (reference sequence). The CDR3 length is 15 residues. V lost 2 bases, J lost 0 bases, and 9 bases lay in between. As DNA, the CDR3 is TGTGCCAGCAGCTTACAGGGGACCAGCACAGATACGCAGTATTTT. Translating gives CASSLQGTSTDTQYF. Full variable domain (rest looked up from reference TRBV7-9 and TRBJ2-3): DTGVSQNPRHKITKRGQNVTFRCDPISEHNRLYWYRQTLGQGPEFLTYFQNEAQLEKSRLLSDRFSAERPKGSFSTLEIQRTEQGDSAMYLCASSLQGTSTDTQYFGPGTRLTVL.

The CDR3 is CASSRDLLGIYEQYF. CDR3 in DNA: TGTGCCAGCAGTAGGGACTTACTCGGGATCTACGAGCAGTACTTC. The rearrangement uses TRBV5-8 and TRBJ2-7, with D perhaps TRBD2 (6 bases). V was shortened by 5 bases and J by 3 bases, with 18 bases between the two germline ends. The CDR3 sequence is 15 residues long. Germline CDR1 is SGHTS and CDR2 is YDEGEE.

The rearrangement links TRBV12-3 or TRBV12-4 to TRBJ1-1; possibly TRBD1 for D (5 bases). With 6 bases removed from V and 6 bases from J, the gap between germline ends came to 14 bases. The CDR3 has 13 residues. DNA of the CDR3: TGTGCCAGCAGCCTAAGAGACAGATCTGAAGCTTTCTTT. Protein product: CASSLRDRSEAFF.

This chain joins TRBV25-1 and TRBJ1-4; tentatively, D is TRBD1 (6 bases). This CDR3 comprises 14 residues. The V and J ends lost 3 bases and 6 bases respectively, with 11 bases between them. CDR1 and CDR2 (germline): MGHDK, SYGVNS. CDR3 nucleotide sequence: TGTGCCAGCAGTGATGCCAGGGGTGATGAAAAACTGTTTTTT. It yields the protein CASSDARGDEKLFF.

This chain uses TRBV7-9 with TRBJ2-5; 8 bases fit TRBD2. CDR1 and CDR2 (germline): SEHNR, FQNEAQ (reference sequence). V dropped 6 bases and J dropped 1; count of bases not matched to a gene: 4. This CDR3 is built from 14 residues. CDR3 in amino acids: CASSSGTSQETQYF. DNA for the CDR3: TGTGCCAGCAGTTCCGGGACTAGCCAAGAGACCCAGTACTTC.

This chain joins TRBV7-2 and TRBJ2-1, with 12 bases that match TRBD1. The germline V gene encodes CDR1 SGHTA and CDR2 FQGNSA. V shed 7 bases, J shed 9 bases, and the junction held 13 bases outside the gene matches. The CDR3 has 16 residues. The CDR3 reads CASTQNPGQGAVEQFF. The CDR3 nucleotides are TGTGCCAGCACACAAAATCCGGGACAGGGGGCAGTTGAGCAGTTCTTC.

The chain recombines TRBV7-2 with TRBJ2-7, with a possible D match to TRBD1 (5 bases). The CDR3 consists of 16 residues. V was pared by 1 base and J by 0 bases, with 13 bases between. The V gene's germline CDR1 is SGHTA and CDR2 FQGNSA. CDR3: CASSLVGATSSYEQYF. CDR3 nucleotide sequence: TGTGCCAGCAGCTTAGTTGGGGCCACGAGCTCCTACGAGCAGTACTTC.

The chain couples TRBV7-2 to TRBJ2-4; 9 nucleotides align to TRBD1. With 5 bases clipped from V and 8 bases from J, the junction kept 7 bases outside the gene matches. The germline CDR1 and CDR2 sequences are SGHTA and FQGNSA. This CDR3 is built from 14 residues. CDR3 in amino acids: CASSRTGDGDIQYF. CDR3 DNA: TGTGCCAGCAGCCGGACAGGGGACGGAGACATTCAGTACTTC. The variable domain in full, with the rest retrieved from reference TRBV7-2 and TRBJ2-4, is GAGVSQSPSNKVTEKGKDVELRCDPISGHTALYWYRQSLGQGLEFLIYFQGNSAPDKSGLPSDRFSAERTGGSVSTLTIQRTQQEDSAVYLCASSRTGDGDIQYFGAGTRLSVL.

This clone has just one count. The CDR3 here is CASSFGYGSGSYNEQFF. CDR3 in DNA: TGTGCCAGCAGCTTCGGATATGGTAGCGGGTCTTACAATGAGCAGTTCTTC. The chain joins TRBV11-3 to TRBJ2-1; 7 nucleotides align to TRBD2. CDR3 length: 17 residues. The junction had 12 bases not matched to a gene; V was cut back by 3 bases and J by 4 bases. Germline V gene lookup returns CDR1 SGHNT and CDR2 YENEEA.

The sample holds one count of this clone. V gene TRBV11-2 combines with J gene TRBJ1-1; no clear D gene. Germline V gene sequence: CDR1 SGHAT, CDR2 FQNNGV. Between the trimmed V and J ends, which lost 1 base and 3 bases, there was a span of 12 bases. The CDR3 runs to 15 residues. The CDR3 DNA follows: TGTGCCAGCAGCTTAGGGGCCGGACTAGACACTGAAGCTTTCTTT. Protein: CASSLGAGLDTEAFF.

This chain joins TRBV7-2 and TRBJ1-5; D remains unclear. Between the trimmed V and J ends, which lost 2 bases and 5 bases, there was a span of 7 bases. Germline-derived CDR1 and CDR2 are SGHTA and FQGNSA. The CDR3 loop spans 13 amino acids. As DNA, the CDR3 is TGTGCCAGCAGCTTACAGGCAGATCAGCCCCAGCATTTT. It specifies CASSLQADQPQHF.

The J gene is TRBJ2-2, the V gene TRBV5-1, with D possibly matching TRBD2 (6 bases). This CDR3 comprises 14 residues. Germline V gene sequence: CDR1 SGHRS, CDR2 YFSETQ. V was trimmed by 0 bases and J by 7 bases, leaving 10 bases between them. CDR3 sequence: CASSLAGASGELFF. DNA of the CDR3: TGCGCCAGCAGCTTGGCGGGAGCGAGCGGGGAGCTGTTTTTT.

The chain combines TRBV5-6 with TRBJ1-1; unclear D gene. Trimming left V 4 bases short and J 8 bases short, with 12 bases between. In germline, CDR1 is SGHDT, CDR2 YYEEEE. This CDR3 has 12 amino acids. As DNA, the CDR3 is TGTGCCAGCAGCCCCCGCCAGCGGGAAGCTTTCTTT. Translating it yields CASSPRQREAFF.

The V gene is TRBV5-4, the J gene TRBJ2-7; TRBD1 aligns across 8 bases. The CDR3 extends over 13 amino acids. CDR1 is SGHNT and CDR2 is YYREEE in the germline V gene (reference sequence). The V gene end was trimmed by 3 bases and the J gene end by 2 bases; junction bases not matched to a gene: 1. CDR3: CASSSTGAYEQYF. The CDR3 DNA reads TGTGCCAGCAGCTCGACAGGGGCCTACGAGCAGTACTTC.

The gene calls are TRBV12-3 or TRBV12-4 and TRBJ2-7; 9 bases match TRBD1. The V gene end was trimmed by 5 bases and the J gene end by 5 bases; junction bases not matched to a gene: 4. The CDR3 is made up of 13 amino acids. The DNA of the CDR3 is TGTGCCAGCAGTCCGGGACAGGGCCACGAGCAGTACTTC. This sequence encodes CASSPGQGHEQYF.

The chain uses TRBV5-4 and TRBJ2-7; maybe TRBD2 (5 bases). Germline values: CDR1 SGHNT, CDR2 YYREEE (reference sequence). The CDR3 is 12 residues long. Trimming removed 3 bases at V and 10 bases at J, with 14 bases between. CDR3 DNA: TGTGCCAGCAGCTCTTCAGCGGAGGTCCAGTACTTC. Its protein is CASSSSAEVQYF.

This clone was detected only once. The chain is built from TRBV18 and TRBJ2-1, with D maybe TRBD2 (6 bases). V shed 3 bases and J shed 0 bases, with 6 bases lying between them. CDR1 and CDR2 (germline): KGHSH, LQKENI. The CDR3 has 14 amino acids. CDR3 region: CASSPGSSYNEQFF. The CDR3 region has the DNA TGTGCCAGCTCACCCGGGAGCTCCTACAATGAGCAGTTCTTC.